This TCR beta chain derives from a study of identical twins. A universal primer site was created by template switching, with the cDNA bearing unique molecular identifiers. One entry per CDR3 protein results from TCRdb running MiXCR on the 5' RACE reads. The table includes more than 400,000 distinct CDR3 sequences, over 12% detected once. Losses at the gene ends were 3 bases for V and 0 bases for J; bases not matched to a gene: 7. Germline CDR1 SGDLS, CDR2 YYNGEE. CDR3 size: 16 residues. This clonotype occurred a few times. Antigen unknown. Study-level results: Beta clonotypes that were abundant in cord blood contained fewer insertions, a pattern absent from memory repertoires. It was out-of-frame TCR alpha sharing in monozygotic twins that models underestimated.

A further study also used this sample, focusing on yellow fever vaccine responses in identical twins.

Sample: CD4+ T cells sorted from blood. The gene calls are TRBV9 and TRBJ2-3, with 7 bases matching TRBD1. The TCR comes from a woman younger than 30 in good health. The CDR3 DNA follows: TGTGCCAGCAGCGCCGGGACAGTGACTAGCACAGATACGCAGTATTTT. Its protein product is CASSAGTVTSTDTQYF.